Included here is one T cell receptor beta chain sequence, with context. This sample is drawn from a study of cytomegalovirus exposure and HLA in healthy donors. It was with 60 Vbeta and 13 Jbeta primers that the PCR ran. Libraries were prepared by immunoSEQ multiplex PCR; TCRdb keeps only in-frame clonotypes and omits some of them. The data show about 130,000 clones, just over 70% seen once. This CDR3 has 14 amino acids. Germline V CDR1 and CDR2: MNHNS, SASEGT. Sequencing was performed on PBMCs. V and J are TRBV6-1 and TRBJ2-5; D is perhaps TRBD2 (6 bases). The DNA matches TRBJ2-7 better at its end, which makes the J call doubtful. The TCR comes from a woman aged 55-69 years in good health and CMV-seropositive. CDR3 DNA: TGTGCCAGCAGGGGGGGTGGGGTTGGTTACGAGCAGTACTTC. It is translated as CASRGGGVGYEQYF.